This T cell receptor (beta chain) was observed in a study of molecular identifiers for immune sequencing clone quantification. Sorted inputs of about 19,000 to 1,100,000 cells, with 10%, 30% or 50% RNA, yielded naive CD8 libraries. Libraries of bulk TCR were made by previously described methods (with listed TCR primers). TCRdb fed the PCR reads into MiXCR, producing one record per CDR3 protein. The data contain nearly 650,000 distinct CDR3 sequences, roughly 23% of them seen just once; the ten biggest clones take up 0.6% to 0.9%. Germline CDR1 is SQVTM and CDR2 is ANQGSEA. V lost 1 base and J lost 0, with 10 bases in between. CDR3 length: 15 amino acids.

Sequenced: naive CD8+ T cells from blood, with Jurkat cell RNA spiked in. Subset here: FACS-sorted CD8+CD4-CCR7+CD45RA+ naive T cells. This rearrangement joins TRBV29-1 to TRBJ1-3; weak D call: TRBD1 (5 bases). This sequence originates from a human donor in good health. Some libraries in this study had Jurkat cell RNA spiked in. The DNA of the CDR3 is TGCAGCGTTGAAGGCGGGGCCCCCTCTGGAAACACCATATATTTT. It is translated as CSVEGGAPSGNTIYF. The full variable domain, its missing parts supplied by reference TRBV29-1 and TRBJ1-3, is SAVISQKPSRDICQRGTSLTIQCQVDSQVTMMFWYRQQPGQSLTLIATANQGSEATYESGFVIDKFPISRPNLTFSTLTVSNMSPEDSSIYLCSVEGGAPSGNTIYFGEGSWLTVV.